The 12 T cell receptor beta chains presented below share a single source sample, sequenced in a study of tumor and adjacent non-tumor tissue in lung cancer. The template was RNA from unsorted bulk tissue. The normal lung tissue was taken more than 3 cm from the tumor edge. Three rounds of nested PCR, following a modified ARM-PCR protocol, produced the TCRbeta library. TCRdb independently ran MiXCR on the multiplex PCR reads; one entry per CDR3 protein. The table records more than 35,000 distinct CDR3 sequences, around 67% of them present only once. The sample was distant non-tumor lung tissue. These receptors originate from a middle-aged woman with non-small cell lung cancer.

The chain uses TRBV6-5 and TRBJ1-1; D is unresolved. The CDR3 loop spans 13 amino acids. The germline V gene has CDR1 MNHEY and CDR2 SVGAGI. The V end was cut by 6 bases, the J end by 14 bases, with 22 bases between. The CDR3 loop is CASSNGPTQGAFF. The CDR3 DNA follows: TGTGCCAGCAGCAATGGGCCAACTCAAGGAGCCTTCTTT.

This clonotype was detected a few times. This sequence may be a read error, since a much larger clone differs from it by one base. The chain combines TRBV7-9 with TRBJ2-1, with D possibly TRBD1 on 5 matching bases. The CDR3 has 16 residues. Germline CDR1 and CDR2: SEHNR and FQNEAQ (reference sequence). CDR3 in amino acids: CASSSIFVTERDEQLF. CDR3 sequence (DNA): TGTGCCAGCAGCTCTATTTTTGTGACAGAGCGCGATGAGCAGCTCTTC.

The V gene is TRBV2, the J gene TRBJ2-3; D not certain. This CDR3 has 13 amino acids. Per germline, CDR1 SNHLY and CDR2 FYNNEI. Trimming pared 8 bases from V and 2 bases from J, leaving 11 bases between. The CDR3 DNA follows: TGTGCCAGCCTGATACACCCCACAGATACGCAGTATTTT. It is translated as CASLIHPTDTQYF.

This clonotype was observed a handful of times. Given a much more abundant clone one base away, this may be a read error. This rearrangement joins TRBV5-6 to TRBJ1-4, with D perhaps matching TRBD1 (5 bases). The germline V gene has CDR1 SGHDT and CDR2 YYEEEE. This CDR3 is built from 16 residues. V was pared by 4 bases and J by 5 bases, with 18 bases between. In DNA, the CDR3 is TGTGCCAGCAGCCGACACTCGACCGGGGGGAATGAAAAACTGTTTTTT. The encoded protein is CASSRHSTGGNEKLFF.

This clonotype was seen a few times. This may come from a read error, since a much larger clone is one base off. The rearrangement links TRBV6-5 to TRBJ1-6, with 7 nucleotides matching TRBD1. The germline gives CDR1 MNHEY, CDR2 SVGAGI. The CDR3 spans 13 residues. The CDR3 DNA follows: TGTGCCAGCAGAGACAGGGCTGATTCACCCCCCCACTTT. Residues: CASRDRADSPPHF.

This clonotype was counted only a few times. The chain links TRBV9 to TRBJ2-7, with 8 positions matching TRBD2. CDR3 length equals 14 residues. CDR1 is SGDLS, CDR2 YYNGEE, per germline. V lost 4 bases and J lost 2; bases outside the gene matches: 5. The CDR3 loop is CASSSGTSPYEQYF. In DNA form, the CDR3 reads TGTGCCAGCAGCTCCGGGACTAGTCCCTACGAGCAGTACTTC. The variable domain in full, with the rest retrieved from reference TRBV9 and TRBJ2-7, is DSGVTQTPKHLITATGQRVTLRCSPRSGDLSVYWYQQSLDQGLQFLIQYYNGEERAKGNILERFSAQQFPDLHSELNLSSLELGDSALYFCASSSGTSPYEQYFGPGTRLTVT.

This clonotype turned up a few times. This chain links TRBV4-1 with TRBJ1-2; 9 positions match TRBD1. The CDR3 runs 16 residues. The germline CDR1 and CDR2 sequences are MGHRA and YSYEKL. The CDR3 is CVNSQDGTGRLYGYTF. The CDR3 nucleotides read TGCGTCAACAGCCAAGACGGGACAGGGAGGCTATATGGCTACACCTTC.

The V and J genes are TRBV2 and TRBJ1-5; D remains unclear. The ends were cut back, 7 bases at V and 1 base at J, with 17 bases in the middle. The CDR3 has 16 residues. Germline V lookup: CDR1 SNHLY, CDR2 FYNNEI. CDR3 DNA sequence: TGTGCCAGCACGCGAGCGACGGGTGGAAGCAATCAGCCCCAGCATTTT. Translating it yields CASTRATGGSNQPQHF.

This clonotype was counted ten times or more. The J gene is TRBJ2-3, the V gene TRBV7-9; perhaps D is TRBD1 or TRBD2 (5 bases each). The V end lost 3 bases, the J end lost 0 bases, and 10 bases lay between the germline ends. Germline CDR1 is SEHNR and CDR2 is FQNEAQ (reference sequence). The CDR3 loop spans 15 amino acids. Written as DNA, the CDR3 is TGTGCCAGCAGCTTCGGGGCCTCTAGCACAGATACGCAGTATTTT. This sequence encodes CASSFGASSTDTQYF. Supplemented by reference TRBV7-9 and TRBJ2-3, the full variable domain reads DTGVSQNPRHKITKRGQNVTFRCDPISEHNRLYWYRQTLGQGPEFLTYFQNEAQLEKSRLLSDRFSAERPKGSFSTLEIQRTEQGDSAMYLCASSFGASSTDTQYFGPGTRLTVL.

This clonotype came up many times. The chain has TRBV28 and TRBJ1-6; D is ambiguous. CDR1 is MDHEN, CDR2 SYDVKM, per germline. Trimming took 4 bases from V and 0 from J, leaving 13 bases between them. CDR3 length: 17 residues. For the CDR3, the DNA is TGTGCCAGCAGTTCGACACTTTTTAGCTCCTATAATTCACCCCTCCACTTT. Its protein product is CASSSTLFSSYNSPLHF.

Concerning this clonotype itself: Its ends do not fully match the called genes, so a read error is possible. This chain uses TRBV10-2 with TRBJ2-1; 7 bases match TRBD1. The germline V gene has CDR1 WSHSY and CDR2 SAAADI. This CDR3 has 14 residues. The DNA for the CDR3 is TGCGCCAGCAGAGACAGGGAAGGTTCCAATGATCAGTTCTTC. Translated, it gives CASRDREGSNDQFF.

Comment on this clonotype: The CDR3 end shows no conserved phenylalanine or tryptophan, and so a read error is likely. No DNA is shown, since the ends of the CDR3 on it are uncertain; the CDR3 is the one TCRdb lists. The rearrangement links TRBV11-3 to TRBJ2-1. Germline loops: CDR1 SGHNT, CDR2 YENEEA. The CDR3 length equals 16 residues, ends included. CDR3 amino acids: CASSPRPRSSCNELFS.